The 21 T cell receptor beta chains below all came from one sample that was sequenced in a study of vaccination effects on CD4 cells after COVID-19. The antigens for these receptors are not known. Only in-frame clones appear in the TCRdb table, and some are missing; sequencing was by immunoSEQ multiplex PCR. The profile shows tens of thousands of clones, over 65% of them singletons. In the ViraFEST assay, antigen-specific CD4+ clonotypes were identified by expansion after peptide-pool stimulation. CD4+ T cells were isolated after about eleven days of culture. Absence of prior SARS-CoV-2 infection characterized the vaccine recipients, who showed negative nucleocapsid antibodies. This material consisted of CD4+ T cells from PBMCs cultured with HCoV-OC43 spike peptides, taken before COVID-19 vaccination. Subset specified: HCoV-OC43 spike overlapping peptide pool stimulation. The origin of the receptors is a human donor who received a COVID-19 vaccine.

The CDR3 sequence is CASSDFQLLSYNEQFF. The CDR3 region has the DNA TGTGCCAGCAGTGACTTCCAGCTCCTCTCCTACAATGAGCAGTTCTTC. The chain uses TRBV6-4 and TRBJ2-1; unclear D gene. Between the trimmed V and J ends, which lost 1 base and 0 bases, there was a span of 10 bases. The CDR3 runs 16 residues. Per germline, CDR1 MRHNA and CDR2 SNTAGT.

V is TRBV30 and J is TRBJ1-1, with 10 bases lining up with TRBD1. This CDR3 region has 16 residues. J was trimmed by 0 bases and V by 1 base; bases with no gene match: 5. Per germline, CDR1 GTSNPN and CDR2 SVGIG (reference sequence). This CDR3 reads CAWSGGQGTVNTEAFF. DNA of the CDR3: TGTGCCTGGAGTGGGGGACAGGGGACTGTGAACACTGAAGCTTTCTTT.

This clone has a handful of counts. The V call is TRBV6-5, the J call TRBJ1-1; D might be TRBD1 (5 bases). This CDR3 is 12 amino acids long. Trimming pared 5 bases from V and 5 bases from J, leaving 9 bases between. Germline V gene sequence: CDR1 MNHEY, CDR2 SVGAGI. CDR3 coding DNA: TGTGCCAGCAGTCAGGGCGAGACTGAAGCTTTCTTT. Protein: CASSQGETEAFF.

The V gene is TRBV6-4, the J gene TRBJ2-3, with 8 bases identical to TRBD2. V was pared by 2 bases and J by 2 bases, with 3 bases of the junction left unmatched. The V gene's germline CDR1 is MRHNA and CDR2 SNTAGT. There are 15 residues in the CDR3. Here the CDR3 reads CASSDTGGTTDTQYF. CDR3 coding DNA: TGTGCCAGCAGTGACACGGGGGGGACCACAGATACGCAGTATTTT.

The V call is TRBV20-1, the J call TRBJ1-1; maybe TRBD1 (6 bases). CDR1 is DFQATT and CDR2 is SNEGSKA in the germline V gene (reference sequence). CDR3 length: 11 residues. The V end lost 5 bases, the J end lost 10 bases, and 14 bases lay between the germline ends. The CDR3 DNA reads TGCAGTGCTCGGACGGGGGGCACAGCTTTCTTT. Encoded protein: CSARTGGTAFF.

The chain employs TRBV7-2 and TRBJ2-3, with D uncertain. The CDR3 length is 14 residues. Germline V gene data show CDR1 as SGHTA and CDR2 as FQGNSA. Between the trimmed V and J ends, which lost 0 bases and 4 bases, there was a span of 8 bases. The CDR3 DNA follows: TGTGCCAGCAGCTTAGCGGGTGGGTCAGATACGCAGTATTTT. This codes for CASSLAGGSDTQYF.

The CDR3 bases are TGTGCCAGCAGTATTGGGCCGAGCTACGAGCAGTACGTC. Protein: CASSIGPSYEQYV. This sequence joins TRBV27 and TRBJ2-7; no reliable D call. The V gene's germline CDR1 is MNHEY and CDR2 SMNVEV (reference sequence). This CDR3 is 13 amino acids long. The ends were cut back, 5 bases at V and 3 bases at J, with 11 bases in the middle.

The chain combines TRBV12-5 with TRBJ2-1; a possible D gene is TRBD1 (8 bases). The V end was cut by 7 bases, the J end by 8 bases, with 21 bases between. There are 15 residues in the CDR3. CDR1 is LGHNT and CDR2 is FRNRAP in the germline V gene. The CDR3 spells CASARQGTIGDEQFF. For the CDR3, the DNA is TGTGCTAGTGCCCGACAGGGGACTATTGGGGATGAGCAGTTCTTC.

J is TRBJ2-1 and V is TRBV5-1, with 10 bases aligning to TRBD2. Germline V gene lookup returns CDR1 SGHRS and CDR2 YFSETQ. Trimming at V came to 4 bases and at J to 8 bases, leaving 15 bases not matched to a gene. This CDR3 comprises 17 residues. The CDR3 DNA follows: TGCGCCAGCAGCCCCACGGAAAAGCGGGGGGGCCTCGATGAGCAGTTCTTC. It yields the protein CASSPTEKRGGLDEQFF.

Written as DNA, the CDR3 is TGTGCCAGCAGCTTGACCGGCAGGGAGACCCAGTACTTC. It codes for CASSLTGRETQYF. The chain uses TRBV5-4 and TRBJ2-5; no clear D. CDR3 length: 13 residues. V lost 1 base and J 5 bases, leaving 9 bases between the germline ends. Per the germline V gene, CDR1 is SGHNT and CDR2 is YYREEE (reference sequence).

This rearrangement joins TRBV7-2 to TRBJ2-5; D unresolved. This CDR3 is built from 14 residues. V lost 1 base, J lost 6 bases, and 12 bases lay in between. Germline CDR1 reads SGHTA; CDR2 reads FQGNSA. The CDR3, as DNA: TGTGCCAGCAGCTTAGTTGGCGGCTTTCAGACCCAGTACTTC. Translating gives CASSLVGGFQTQYF.

This chain links TRBV7-6 with TRBJ2-2; unclear D gene. V was clipped by 2 bases and J by 0 bases, with 10 bases between them. Germline CDR1 and CDR2: SGHVS and FNYEAQ. The CDR3 covers 16 residues. CDR3 in amino acids: CASSLQELANTGELFF. As DNA, the CDR3 is TGTGCCAGCAGCTTACAGGAGCTAGCGAACACCGGGGAGCTGTTTTTT.

The V call is TRBV7-8, the J call TRBJ2-2, with TRBD1 matching over 7 bases. Trimming removed 2 bases from V and 1 base from J; junction bases left unmatched: 4. The CDR3 is made up of 16 amino acids. CDR1 and CDR2 from the germline V gene are SGHVS and FQNEAQ. CDR3 DNA: TGTGCCAGCAGCTTAAGGACAGGAGTGAACACCGGGGAGCTGTTTTTT. This translates into CASSLRTGVNTGELFF.

The rearrangement uses TRBV28 and TRBJ2-5; D is unresolved. There are 11 residues in the CDR3. Germline values: CDR1 MDHEN, CDR2 SYDVKM. V lost 8 bases, J lost 4 bases, and 8 bases lay in between. The CDR3 nucleotides read TGTGCCAGCGTCAAGAGAGAGACCCAGTACTTC. As protein: CASVKRETQYF.

J is TRBJ1-2 and V is TRBV3-1 (or the pseudogene TRBV3-2); TRBD1 matches 8 bases. Trimming cost V 1 base and J 5 bases; bases outside gene matches: 6. There are 15 residues in the CDR3. CDR1 and CDR2 from the germline V gene are LGHDT and YNNKEL (reference sequence). The CDR3 sequence: CASSQADRVGYGYTF. The CDR3 DNA sequence: TGTGCCAGCAGCCAAGCGGACAGGGTGGGTTATGGCTACACCTTC.

The V and J genes are TRBV7-8 and TRBJ2-7; D gene uncertain. Germline V CDR1 and CDR2: SGHVS, FQNEAQ. This CDR3 region has 14 residues. V lost 3 bases and J lost 3, with 12 bases in between. CDR3 coding DNA: TGTGCCAGCAGCTTTTCACCGGTGGGCTACGAGCAGTACGTC. Translation gives CASSFSPVGYEQYV.

This clone was found a few times. V usage is TRBV28 and J usage is TRBJ1-2, with 7 nucleotides matching TRBD1. Germline assignment: CDR1 MDHEN and CDR2 SYDVKM. V lost 5 bases to trimming and J lost 2 bases; unmatched junction nucleotides: 11. This CDR3 is built from 16 residues. CDR3 coding DNA: TGTGCCAGCAGTCCCACTTGGGAGGGGGCGAACTATGGCTACACCTTC. Residues: CASSPTWEGANYGYTF.

The V and J genes are TRBV6-6 and TRBJ1-2; D gene unclear. V was clipped by 2 bases and J by 8 bases, with 18 bases between them. This CDR3 is 15 amino acids long. The germline CDR1 and CDR2 sequences are MNHNY and SVGAGI (reference sequence). This CDR3 is CASSYTVQALGGYTF. CDR3 in DNA: TGTGCCAGCAGTTACACGGTCCAGGCCCTAGGGGGCTACACCTTC.

This clone was counted only a few times. The CDR3 protein is CASSPAGGTGELFF. CDR3 in DNA: TGTGCCAGCAGCCCCGCGGGGGGCACCGGGGAGCTGTTTTTT. This sequence joins TRBV11-3 and TRBJ2-2; 8 positions agree with TRBD2. From germline, CDR1 is SGHNT and CDR2 YENEEA. This CDR3 comprises 14 residues. Trimming removed 5 bases from V and 4 bases from J; junction bases left unmatched: 3.

This chain joins TRBV21-1 and TRBJ1-1; the table's D call of TRBD1 was not tested on the DNA. TRBV21-1 is a known pseudogene. The CDR3 loop spans 16 amino acids. The CDR3 loop is CASSKETQGPNTEAFF. The CDR3 DNA sequence: TGTGCCAGCAGCAAAGAAACACAGGGACCAAACACTGAAGCTTTCTTT.

The chain recombines TRBV18 with TRBJ2-2; the match to TRBD1 covers 7 bases. Per germline, CDR1 KGHSH and CDR2 LQKENI. The CDR3 sequence is 15 residues long. V trimming: 5 bases; J trimming: 4 bases; junction bases outside the gene matches: 7. The CDR3 protein is CASSTGQVGTGELFF. Written as DNA, the CDR3 is TGTGCCAGCTCAACCGGACAGGTGGGCACCGGGGAGCTGTTTTTT.